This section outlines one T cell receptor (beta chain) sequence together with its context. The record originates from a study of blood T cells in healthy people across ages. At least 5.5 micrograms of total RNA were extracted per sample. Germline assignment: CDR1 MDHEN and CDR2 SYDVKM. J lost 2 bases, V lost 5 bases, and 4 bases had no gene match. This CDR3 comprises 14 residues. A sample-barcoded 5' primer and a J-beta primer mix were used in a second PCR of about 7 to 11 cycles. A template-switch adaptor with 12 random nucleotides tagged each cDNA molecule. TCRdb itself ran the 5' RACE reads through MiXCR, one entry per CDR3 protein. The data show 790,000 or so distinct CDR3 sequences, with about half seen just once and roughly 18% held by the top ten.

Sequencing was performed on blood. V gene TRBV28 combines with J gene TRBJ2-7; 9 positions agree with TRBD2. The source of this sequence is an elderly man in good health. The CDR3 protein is CASSGTSFTYEQYF. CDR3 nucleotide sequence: TGTGCCAGCAGTGGGACTAGCTTCACCTACGAGCAGTACTTC.